The T cell receptor beta chain under discussion was sequenced for a study of cytomegalovirus exposure and HLA in healthy donors. Measured with immunoSEQ multiplex PCR; TCRdb has only the in-frame clones, and not every one. The table lists roughly 300,000 clones, 70% to 90% of them singletons. The CDR3 runs 15 residues. Germline CDR1 is MDHEN and CDR2 is SYDVKM. The V segment lost 0 bases and the J segment 4 bases; nucleotides outside the gene matches: 5. This clone was observed a handful of times. V usage is TRBV28 and J usage is TRBJ1-1, with 7 bases lining up with TRBD1. Sequencing was carried out using PBMCs. This receptor was identified in a young woman in good health and CMV-seronegative. In DNA, the CDR3 is TGTGCCAGCAGTTTATGGACCAGGGGGAGCACTGAAGCTTTCTTT. This codes for CASSLWTRGSTEAFF.